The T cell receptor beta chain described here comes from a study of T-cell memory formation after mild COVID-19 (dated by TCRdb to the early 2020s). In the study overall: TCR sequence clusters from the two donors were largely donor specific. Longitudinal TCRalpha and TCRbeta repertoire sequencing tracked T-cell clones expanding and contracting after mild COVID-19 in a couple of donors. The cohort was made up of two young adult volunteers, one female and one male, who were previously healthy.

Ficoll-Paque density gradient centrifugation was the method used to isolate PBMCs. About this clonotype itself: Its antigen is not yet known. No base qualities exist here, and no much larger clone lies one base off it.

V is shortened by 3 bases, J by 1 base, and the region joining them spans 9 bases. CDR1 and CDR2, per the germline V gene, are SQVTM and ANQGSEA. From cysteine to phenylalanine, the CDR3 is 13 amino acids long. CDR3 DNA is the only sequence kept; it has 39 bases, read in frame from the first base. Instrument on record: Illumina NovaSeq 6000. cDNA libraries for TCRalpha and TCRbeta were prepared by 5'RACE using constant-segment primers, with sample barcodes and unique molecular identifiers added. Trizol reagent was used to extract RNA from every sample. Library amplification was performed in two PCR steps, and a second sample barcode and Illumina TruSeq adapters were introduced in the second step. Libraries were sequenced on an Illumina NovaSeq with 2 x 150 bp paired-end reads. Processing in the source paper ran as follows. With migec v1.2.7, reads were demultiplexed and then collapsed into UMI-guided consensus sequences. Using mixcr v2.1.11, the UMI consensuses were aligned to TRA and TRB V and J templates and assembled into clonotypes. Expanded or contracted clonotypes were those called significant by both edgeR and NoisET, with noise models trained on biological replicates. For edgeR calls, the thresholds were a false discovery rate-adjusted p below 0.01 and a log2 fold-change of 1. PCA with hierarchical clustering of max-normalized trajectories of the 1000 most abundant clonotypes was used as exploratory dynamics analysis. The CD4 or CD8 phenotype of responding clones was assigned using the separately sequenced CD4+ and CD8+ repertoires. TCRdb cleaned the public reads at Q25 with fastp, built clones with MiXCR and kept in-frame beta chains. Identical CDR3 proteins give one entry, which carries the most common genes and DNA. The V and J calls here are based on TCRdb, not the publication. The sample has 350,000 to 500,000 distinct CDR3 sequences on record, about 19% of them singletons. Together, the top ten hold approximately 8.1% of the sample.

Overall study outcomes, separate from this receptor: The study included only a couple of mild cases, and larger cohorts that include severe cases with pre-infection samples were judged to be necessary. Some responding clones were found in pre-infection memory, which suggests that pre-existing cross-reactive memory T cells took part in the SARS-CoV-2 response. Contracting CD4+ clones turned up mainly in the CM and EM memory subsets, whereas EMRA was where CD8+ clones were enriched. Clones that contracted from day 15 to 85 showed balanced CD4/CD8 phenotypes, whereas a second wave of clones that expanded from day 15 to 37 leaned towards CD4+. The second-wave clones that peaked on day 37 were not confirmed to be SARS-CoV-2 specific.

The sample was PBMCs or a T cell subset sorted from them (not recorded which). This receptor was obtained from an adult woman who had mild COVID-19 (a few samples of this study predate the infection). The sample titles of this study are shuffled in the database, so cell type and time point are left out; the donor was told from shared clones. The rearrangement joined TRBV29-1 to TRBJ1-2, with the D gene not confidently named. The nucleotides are TGCAGCGTTGACGCGGGGTATAACTATGGCTACACCTTC. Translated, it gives CSVDAGYNYGYTF.